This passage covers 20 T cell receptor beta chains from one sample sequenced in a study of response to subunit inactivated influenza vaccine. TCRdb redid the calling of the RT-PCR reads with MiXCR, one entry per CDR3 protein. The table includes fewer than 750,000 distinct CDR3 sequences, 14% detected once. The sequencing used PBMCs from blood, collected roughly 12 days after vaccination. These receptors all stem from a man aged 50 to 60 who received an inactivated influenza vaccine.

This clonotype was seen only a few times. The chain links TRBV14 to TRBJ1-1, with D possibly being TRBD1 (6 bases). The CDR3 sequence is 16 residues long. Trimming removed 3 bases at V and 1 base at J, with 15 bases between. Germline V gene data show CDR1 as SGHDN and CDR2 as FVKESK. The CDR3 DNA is TGTGCCAGCAGCCAGCTCAACAGGGTCCAGAACACTGAAGCTTTCTTT. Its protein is CASSQLNRVQNTEAFF.

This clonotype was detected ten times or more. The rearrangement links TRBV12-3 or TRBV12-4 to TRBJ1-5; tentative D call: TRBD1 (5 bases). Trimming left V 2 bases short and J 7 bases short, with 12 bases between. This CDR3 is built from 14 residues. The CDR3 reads CASSLSRREQPQHF. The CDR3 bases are TGTGCCAGCAGTTTAAGTCGCAGGGAACAGCCCCAGCATTTT.

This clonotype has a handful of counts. CDR3 region: CASSLLPGGGGTEAFF. Written as DNA, the CDR3 is TGCGCCAGCAGCTTACTCCCAGGGGGCGGTGGTACTGAAGCTTTCTTT. The V gene is TRBV5-1, the J gene TRBJ1-1; 8 nucleotides agree with TRBD1. The CDR3 length is 16 residues. The J segment lost 5 bases and the V segment lost 2 bases, leaving 11 bases of the junction unmatched. Looked up from germline, CDR1 is SGHRS and CDR2 is YFSETQ.

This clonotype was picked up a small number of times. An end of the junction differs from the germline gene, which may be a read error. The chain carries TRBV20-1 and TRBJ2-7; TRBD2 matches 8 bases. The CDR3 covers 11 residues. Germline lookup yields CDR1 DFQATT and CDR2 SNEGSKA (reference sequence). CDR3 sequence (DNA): TGCAGTGCTAGAGAGGAGCGGGAGCCGTCCTTC. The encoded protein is CSAREEREPSF.

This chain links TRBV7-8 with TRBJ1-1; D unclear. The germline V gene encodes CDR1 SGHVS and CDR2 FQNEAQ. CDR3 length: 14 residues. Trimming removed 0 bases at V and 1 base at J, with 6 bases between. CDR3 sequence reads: CASSLAPRNTEAFF. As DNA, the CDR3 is TGTGCCAGCAGCTTAGCGCCCCGGAACACTGAAGCTTTCTTT.

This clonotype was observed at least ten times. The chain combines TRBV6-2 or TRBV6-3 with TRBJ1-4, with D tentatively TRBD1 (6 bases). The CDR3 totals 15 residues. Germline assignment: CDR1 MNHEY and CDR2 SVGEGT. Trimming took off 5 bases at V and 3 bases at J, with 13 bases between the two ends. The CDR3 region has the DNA TGTGCCAGCAGTCGACTCGGGACATCTAATGAAAAACTGTTTTTT. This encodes CASSRLGTSNEKLFF.

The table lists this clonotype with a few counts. CDR3 sequence (DNA): TGTGCCAGCCGCAGACCAGGGACGGGGGTTGGCGACGAGCAGTACTTC. It specifies CASRRPGTGVGDEQYF. The chain has TRBV11-2 and TRBJ2-7; tentative D call: TRBD2 (6 bases). V shed 8 bases and J shed 5 bases, with 25 bases lying between them. The CDR3 runs 16 residues. Germline values: CDR1 SGHAT, CDR2 FQNNGV.

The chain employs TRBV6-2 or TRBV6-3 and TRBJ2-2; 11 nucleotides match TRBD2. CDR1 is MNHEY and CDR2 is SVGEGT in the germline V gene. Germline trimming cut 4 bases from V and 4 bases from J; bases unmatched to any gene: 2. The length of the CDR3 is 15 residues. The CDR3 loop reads CASSLLAGATGELFF. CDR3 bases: TGTGCCAGCAGTTTACTAGCGGGAGCCACCGGGGAGCTGTTTTTT.

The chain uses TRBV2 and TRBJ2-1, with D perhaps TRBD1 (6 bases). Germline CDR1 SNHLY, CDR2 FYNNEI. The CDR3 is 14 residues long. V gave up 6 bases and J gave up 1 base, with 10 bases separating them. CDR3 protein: CASRDQGSYNEQFF. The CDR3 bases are TGTGCCAGCAGGGATCAGGGGTCCTACAATGAGCAGTTCTTC.

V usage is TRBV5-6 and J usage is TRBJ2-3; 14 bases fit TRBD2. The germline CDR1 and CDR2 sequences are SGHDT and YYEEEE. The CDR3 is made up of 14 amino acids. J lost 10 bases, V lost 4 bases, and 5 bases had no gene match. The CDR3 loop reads CASSLRTSGRSQYF. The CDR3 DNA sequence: TGTGCCAGCAGCCTTAGGACTAGCGGGAGGTCGCAGTATTTT. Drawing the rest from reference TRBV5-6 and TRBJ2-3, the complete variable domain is DAGVTQSPTHLIKTRGQQVTLRCSPKSGHDTVSWYQQALGQGPQFIFQYYEEEERQRGNFPDRFSGHQFPNYSSELNVNALLLGDSALYLCASSLRTSGRSQYFGPGTRLTVL.

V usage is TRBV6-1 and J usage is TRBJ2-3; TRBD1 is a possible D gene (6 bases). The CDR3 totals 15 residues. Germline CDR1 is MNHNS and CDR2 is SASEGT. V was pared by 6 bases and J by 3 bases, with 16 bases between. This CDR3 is CASSPGQRLTDTQYF. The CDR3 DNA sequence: TGTGCCAGCAGCCCAGGACAGAGACTGACAGATACGCAGTATTTT.

The CDR3 reads CASSIADGYTF. The CDR3 coding sequence is TGTGCCAGTAGTATTGCTGATGGCTACACCTTC. V and J are TRBV19 and TRBJ1-2; D unclear. The CDR3 covers 11 residues. CDR1 is LNHDA, CDR2 SQIVND, per germline (reference sequence). The V and J ends lost 3 bases and 6 bases respectively, with 5 bases between them.

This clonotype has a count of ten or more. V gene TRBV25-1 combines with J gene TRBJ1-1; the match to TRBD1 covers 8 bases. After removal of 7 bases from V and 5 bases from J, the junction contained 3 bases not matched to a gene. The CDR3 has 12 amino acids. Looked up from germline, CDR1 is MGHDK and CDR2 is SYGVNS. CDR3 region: CASKTGGTEAFF. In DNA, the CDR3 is TGTGCCAGCAAAACAGGGGGTACTGAAGCTTTCTTT.

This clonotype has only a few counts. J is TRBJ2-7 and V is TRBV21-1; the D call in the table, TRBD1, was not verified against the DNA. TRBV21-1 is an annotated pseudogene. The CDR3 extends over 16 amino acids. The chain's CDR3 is CASSKGTGRSSYEQYF. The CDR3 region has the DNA TGTGCCAGCAGCAAAGGTACAGGGCGAAGCTCCTACGAGCAGTACTTC.

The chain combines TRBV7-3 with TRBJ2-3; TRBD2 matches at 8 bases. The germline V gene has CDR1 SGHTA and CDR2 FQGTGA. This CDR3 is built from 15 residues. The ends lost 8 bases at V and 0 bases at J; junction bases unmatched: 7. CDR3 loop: CASSRLATSTDTQYF. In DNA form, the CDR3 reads TGTGCCAGCTCGAGACTAGCGACTAGCACAGATACGCAGTATTTT.

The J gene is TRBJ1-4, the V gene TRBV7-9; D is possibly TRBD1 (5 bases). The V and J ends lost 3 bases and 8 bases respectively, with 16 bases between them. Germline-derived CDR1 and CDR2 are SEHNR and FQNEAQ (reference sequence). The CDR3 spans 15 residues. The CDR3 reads CASSLGQGSSEKLFF. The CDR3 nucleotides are TGTGCCAGCAGCTTGGGGCAGGGTTCAAGCGAAAAACTGTTTTTT.

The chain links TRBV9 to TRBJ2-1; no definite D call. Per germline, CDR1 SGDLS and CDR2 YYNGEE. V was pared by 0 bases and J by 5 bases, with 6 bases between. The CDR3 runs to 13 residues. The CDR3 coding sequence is TGTGCCAGCAGCGTAGCGCCCCACAATGAGCAGTTCTTC. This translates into CASSVAPHNEQFF.

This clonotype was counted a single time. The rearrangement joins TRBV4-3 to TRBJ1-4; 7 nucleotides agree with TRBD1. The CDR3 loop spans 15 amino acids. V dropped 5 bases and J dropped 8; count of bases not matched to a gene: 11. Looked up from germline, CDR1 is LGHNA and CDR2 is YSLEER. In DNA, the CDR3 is TGCGCCAGCAGCATACGGGACAGCCTTTCCGAAAAACTGTTTTTT. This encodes CASSIRDSLSEKLFF.

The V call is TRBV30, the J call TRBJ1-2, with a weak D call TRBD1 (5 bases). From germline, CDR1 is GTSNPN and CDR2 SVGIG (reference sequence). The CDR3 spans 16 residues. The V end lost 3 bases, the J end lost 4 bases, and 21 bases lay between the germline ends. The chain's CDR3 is CAWSDLRARRSYGYTF. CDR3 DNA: TGTGCCTGGAGCGACCTCAGGGCCCGACGGAGCTATGGCTACACCTTC.

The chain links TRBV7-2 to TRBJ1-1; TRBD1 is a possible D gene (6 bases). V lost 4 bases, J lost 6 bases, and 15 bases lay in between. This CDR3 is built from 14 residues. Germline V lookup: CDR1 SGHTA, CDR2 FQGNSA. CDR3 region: CASSYAGGAAEAFF. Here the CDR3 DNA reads TGTGCCAGCAGCTACGCGGGGGGCGCCGCTGAAGCTTTCTTT.